The 28 T cell receptor beta chains below come from one sample, sequenced in a study of shared clonotypes between healthy human individuals. TCRdb's copy holds only in-frame clones and misses some; the assay was immunoSEQ multiplex PCR. Here the sample spans about 770,000 clones, just under 75% being singletons. Sequenced material: memory CD4+ T cells sorted from blood. Subset here: CD45RA-negative fraction. These receptors all come from a woman in her twenties or thirties in good health.

J is TRBJ2-1 and V is TRBV10-3; D call uncertain. The CDR3 contains 12 residues. Trimming left V 7 bases short and J 3 bases short, with 7 bases between. Per the germline V gene, CDR1 is ENHRY and CDR2 is SYGVKD. This CDR3 is CAIKADYNEQFF. CDR3 bases: TGTGCCATCAAGGCAGACTACAATGAGCAGTTCTTC.

The sample holds a few counts of this clone. The chain couples TRBV5-5 to TRBJ1-5; perhaps TRBD1 as D (5 bases). The CDR3 is 15 amino acids. Between the trimmed V and J ends, which lost 2 bases and 1 base, there was a span of 10 bases. CDR1 and CDR2 from the germline V gene are SGHKS and YYEKEE (reference sequence). Here the CDR3 reads CASSFQGVSNQPQHF. Here the CDR3 DNA reads TGTGCCAGCAGCTTTCAGGGTGTGAGCAATCAGCCCCAGCATTTT.

On this clone itself: A much larger clone differs from this one at a single base, so this may be a read error. Within the sample, other DNA sequences also encode this same CDR3. The chain recombines TRBV7-2 with TRBJ1-2; a possible D gene is TRBD1 (5 bases). The CDR3 runs 12 residues. Germline V gives CDR1 SGHTA, CDR2 FQGNSA. The DNA of the CDR3 is TGTGCCAGCAGCTTAGGCAGGGATGGCTACACTTTC. The encoded protein is CASSLGRDGYTF.

J is TRBJ1-2 and V is TRBV30; D is uncertain. The germline V gene has CDR1 GTSNPN and CDR2 SVGIG (reference sequence). Trimming cost V 0 bases and J 3 bases, with 5 bases left between them. This CDR3 is 12 amino acids long. In DNA, the CDR3 is TGTGCCTGGAGTGTACTGGACTATGGCTACACCTTC. Translation: CAWSVLDYGYTF.

The J gene is TRBJ1-1, the V gene TRBV7-2; D is perhaps TRBD1 (5 bases). The V end lost 4 bases, the J end lost 1 base, and 13 bases lay between the germline ends. Germline CDR1 SGHTA, CDR2 FQGNSA. This CDR3 region has 15 residues. The CDR3 is CASSSQDTANTEAFF. The CDR3 DNA reads as TGTGCCAGCAGCTCCCAGGACACCGCGAACACTGAAGCTTTCTTT.

A note on this clone: Other nucleotide sequences from this sample produce the same CDR3. The chain carries TRBV11-3 and TRBJ1-1; no clear D gene. The ends were cut back, 1 base at V and 1 base at J, with 4 bases in the middle. The germline CDR1 and CDR2 sequences are SGHNT and YENEEA. The CDR3 totals 13 residues. The CDR3 DNA reads as TGTGCCAGCAGCTTAGCCAGGAACACTGAAGCTTTCTTT. This encodes CASSLARNTEAFF.

This clone has more than one count but fewer than ten. This chain uses TRBV2 with TRBJ1-2; 8 bases are shared with TRBD1. This CDR3 has 13 residues. CDR1 SNHLY and CDR2 FYNNEI come from the germline V gene. V shed 3 bases and J 8 bases; nucleotides not matched to a gene: 5. The CDR3 nucleotides are TGTGCCAGCAGTGACGGCAGGGGGCTAGGCTACACCTTC. Translated, it gives CASSDGRGLGYTF. Full variable domain (rest looked up from reference TRBV2 and TRBJ1-2): EPEVTQTPSHQVTQMGQEVILRCVPISNHLYFYWYRQILGQKVEFLVSFYNNEISEKSEIFDDQFSVERPDGSNFTLKIRSTKLEDSAMYFCASSDGRGLGYTFGSGTRLTVV.

This chain uses TRBV19 with TRBJ2-1, with 14 bases fitting TRBD2. Germline V gene data show CDR1 as LNHDA and CDR2 as SQIVND (reference sequence). V shed 6 bases and J 0 bases; nucleotides not matched to a gene: 7. The CDR3 consists of 18 residues. CDR3 region: CASSRLAGGGSSYNEQFF. The CDR3, as DNA: TGTGCCAGTAGCAGACTAGCGGGAGGGGGGAGCTCCTACAATGAGCAGTTCTTC.

This clone occurred once. This chain connects TRBV6-8 to TRBJ2-7; 9 bases are a match to TRBD1. The CDR3 loop spans 13 amino acids. CDR1 is MNHGY, CDR2 SAAAGT, per germline. The trim removed 6 bases at V and 4 bases at J, leaving 4 bases unmatched. The CDR3 DNA follows: TGTGCCAGCAGACCGGGACAGGGATACGAGCAGTACTTC. Protein: CASRPGQGYEQYF.

Comment on this clone: The sample has other DNA sequences that encode this CDR3 too. This chain joins TRBV19 and TRBJ1-2, with 7 bases lining up with TRBD1. Germline CDR1 LNHDA, CDR2 SQIVND (reference sequence). V shed 4 bases, J shed 1 base, and the junction held 6 bases outside the gene matches. This CDR3 spans 15 amino acids. CDR3 DNA: TGTGCCAGTAGTACACCGGGACAGCTTAACTATGGCTACACCTTC. Translation: CASSTPGQLNYGYTF.

This clone was found many times. The CDR3: CASSLVDRGYEQYF. Written as DNA, the CDR3 is TGTGCCAGCAGTTTAGTGGACAGGGGATACGAGCAGTACTTC. This chain joins TRBV27 and TRBJ2-7; 9 bases agree with TRBD1. With 2 bases clipped from V and 4 bases from J, the junction kept 3 bases outside the gene matches. The CDR3 extends over 14 amino acids. Germline V gene sequence: CDR1 MNHEY, CDR2 SMNVEV (reference sequence).

This clone was observed many times. The chain combines TRBV9 with TRBJ2-7; 10 bases align to TRBD1. Germline loops: CDR1 SGDLS, CDR2 YYNGEE. J gave up 1 base and V 3 bases, and 7 bases lay outside the gene matches. The CDR3 totals 16 residues. The CDR3 region has the DNA TGTGCCAGCAGCGCGCGACAGGGGGCACCATCCTACGAGCAGTACTTC. It codes for CASSARQGAPSYEQYF.

The gene calls are TRBV5-4 and TRBJ2-3, with 9 bases aligning to TRBD1. The CDR3 runs 16 residues. The junction had 9 bases not matched to a gene; V was cut back by 3 bases and J by 4 bases. In germline, CDR1 is SGHNT, CDR2 YYREEE (reference sequence). The CDR3 sequence is CASSYAAGQGPDTQYF. The CDR3 DNA reads as TGTGCCAGCAGCTACGCGGCGGGACAGGGCCCAGATACGCAGTATTTT.

This clone was detected only once. The V call is TRBV27, the J call TRBJ2-7; D unresolved. The CDR3 runs 15 residues. V was cut by 3 bases and J by 2 bases, with 14 bases left in between. Germline CDR1 reads MNHEY; CDR2 reads SMNVEV (reference sequence). CDR3 sequence: CASSFLPGPTYEQYF. CDR3 DNA: TGTGCCAGCAGTTTCCTCCCCGGCCCCACCTACGAGCAGTACTTC.

The rearrangement joins TRBV6-6 to TRBJ2-2; D ambiguous. This CDR3 has 14 residues. The germline CDR1 and CDR2 sequences are MNHNY and SVGAGI (reference sequence). The ends were cut back, 2 bases at V and 1 base at J, with 5 bases in the middle. The chain's CDR3 is CASSYSQNTGELFF. In DNA, the CDR3 is TGTGCCAGCAGTTACAGCCAGAACACCGGGGAGCTGTTTTTT.

The rearrangement links TRBV18 to TRBJ1-2; 7 bases fit TRBD1. The germline V gene encodes CDR1 KGHSH and CDR2 LQKENI. This CDR3 is 15 amino acids long. V dropped 6 bases and J dropped 4; count of bases not matched to a gene: 11. The CDR3 region has the DNA TGTGCCAGCTCCCCCCTTGGGACAGAATTCTATGGCTACACCTTC. It translates to CASSPLGTEFYGYTF.

The chain recombines TRBV18 with TRBJ2-7; perhaps TRBD2 as D (6 bases). Germline-derived CDR1 and CDR2 are KGHSH and LQKENI. V lost 5 bases, J lost 6 bases, and 23 bases lay in between. CDR3 length equals 16 residues. CDR3 sequence: CASSIQDRGVAVEQYF. For the CDR3, the DNA is TGTGCCAGCTCAATCCAGGACCGGGGCGTAGCGGTCGAGCAGTACTTC.

This rearrangement joins TRBV7-9 to TRBJ1-1; D is uncertain. The germline V gene encodes CDR1 SEHNR and CDR2 FQNEAQ (reference sequence). V shed 10 bases and J shed 4 bases, with 13 bases lying between them. The CDR3 consists of 12 residues. This CDR3 is CATKRSTTEAFF. The DNA for the CDR3 is TGTGCCACCAAACGATCTACCACTGAAGCTTTCTTT.

This chain links TRBV6-5 with TRBJ1-5, with TRBD1 identical over 9 bases. Germline CDR1 and CDR2: MNHEY and SVGAGI. The CDR3 has 14 residues. With 5 bases clipped from V and 8 bases from J, the junction kept 7 bases outside the gene matches. The CDR3 loop reads CASSRDRGYEPQHF. The CDR3 DNA sequence: TGTGCCAGCAGTCGCGACAGGGGGTACGAGCCCCAGCATTTT.

This clone was seen just once. This sequence joins TRBV27 and TRBJ2-7; 9 positions match TRBD2. Germline assignment: CDR1 MNHEY and CDR2 SMNVEV (reference sequence). With 4 bases clipped from V and 2 bases from J, the junction kept 3 bases outside the gene matches. This CDR3 has 14 amino acids. Written as DNA, the CDR3 is TGTGCCAGCAGTTCCGCGGGGGGGCCCTACGAGCAGTACTTC. Its protein is CASSSAGGPYEQYF.

The sample holds one count of this clone. The genes are TRBV2 and TRBJ2-2, with TRBD2 matching over 12 bases. The V gene's germline CDR1 is SNHLY and CDR2 FYNNEI. The length of the CDR3 is 15 residues. J lost 7 bases, V lost 6 bases, and 6 bases had no gene match. CDR3 in amino acids: CASRRLAGAVGELFF. Written as DNA, the CDR3 is TGTGCCAGCAGAAGACTAGCGGGAGCGGTCGGGGAGCTGTTTTTT. Full variable domain (outside the CDR3, taken from reference TRBV2 and TRBJ2-2): EPEVTQTPSHQVTQMGQEVILRCVPISNHLYFYWYRQILGQKVEFLVSFYNNEISEKSEIFDDQFSVERPDGSNFTLKIRSTKLEDSAMYFCASRRLAGAVGELFFGEGSRLTVL.

This clone was seen just once. CDR3 DNA: TGTGCCAGCAGTTTGCCTGGGGCCAACGTCCTGACTTTC. This gives the protein CASSLPGANVLTF. The chain links TRBV28 to TRBJ2-6, with D unresolved. Germline loops: CDR1 MDHEN, CDR2 SYDVKM. The V gene lost 3 bases and the J gene lost 2 bases, with 2 bases spanning the gap. The CDR3 has 13 amino acids.

This clone was seen just once. The genes are TRBV28 and TRBJ1-3; D is possibly TRBD1 (6 bases). V dropped 6 bases and J dropped 4 bases, with 16 bases sitting between them. Germline V gene sequence: CDR1 MDHEN, CDR2 SYDVKM. The CDR3 is made up of 15 amino acids. The CDR3 coding sequence is TGTGCCAGCAGGAGGGGGGGGAATCGCGGAAACACCATATATTTT. As protein: CASRRGGNRGNTIYF.

Many counts were recorded for this clone. This chain connects TRBV7-8 to TRBJ2-7; 9 nucleotides agree with TRBD2. The length of the CDR3 is 15 residues. Trimming took 5 bases from V and 1 from J; bases not matched to a gene: 6. In germline, CDR1 is SGHVS, CDR2 FQNEAQ. CDR3 nucleotide sequence: TGTGCCAGCAGCCGGCGGGAGGGGGGGTCCTACGAGCAGTACTTC. It yields the protein CASSRREGGSYEQYF. Complete variable domain (other parts from reference TRBV7-8 and TRBJ2-7): GAGVSQSPRYKVAKRGQDVALRCDPISGHVSLFWYQQALGQGPEFLTYFQNEAQLDKSGLPSDRFFAERPEGSVSTLKIQRTQQEDSAVYLCASSRREGGSYEQYFGPGTRLTVT.

Of note for this clone: The same CDR3 can be traced to other DNA sequences in this sample. V gene TRBV5-1 combines with J gene TRBJ1-4; unclear D gene. Germline CDR1 is SGHRS and CDR2 is YFSETQ. With 0 bases removed from V and 4 bases from J, the gap between germline ends came to 4 bases. This CDR3 comprises 13 residues. The CDR3 loop reads CASSLGGNEKLFF. CDR3 DNA: TGCGCCAGCAGCTTGGGTGGTAATGAAAAACTGTTTTTT. Drawing the rest from reference TRBV5-1 and TRBJ1-4, the complete variable domain is KAGVTQTPRYLIKTRGQQVTLSCSPISGHRSVSWYQQTPGQGLQFLFEYFSETQRNKGNFPGRFSGRQFSNSRSEMNVSTLELGDSALYLCASSLGGNEKLFFGSGTQLSVL.

This clone was detected once. The chain recombines TRBV25-1 with TRBJ1-1; D ambiguous. The CDR3 sequence is 12 residues long. CDR1 is MGHDK and CDR2 is SYGVNS in the germline V gene. V was clipped by 6 bases and J by 0 bases, with 5 bases between them. Written as DNA, the CDR3 is TGTGCCAGCAGGGCATTGAACACTGAAGCTTTCTTT. Its protein is CASRALNTEAFF.

The J gene is TRBJ1-1, the V gene TRBV27, with 7 bases aligning to TRBD1. V dropped 1 base and J dropped 0; count of bases not matched to a gene: 8. Per the germline V gene, CDR1 is MNHEY and CDR2 is SMNVEV (reference sequence). This CDR3 contains 17 residues. CDR3 region: CASSLFPPTGMNTEAFF. The DNA of the CDR3 is TGTGCCAGCAGTTTATTTCCCCCGACAGGGATGAACACTGAAGCTTTCTTT.

Written as DNA, the CDR3 is TGTGCCAGCAGCCAAGGACCCGAGCAGTACTTC. It encodes CASSQGPEQYF. The chain has TRBV14 and TRBJ2-7; D is unclear. V was cut by 1 base and J by 6 bases, with 4 bases left in between. This CDR3 region has 11 residues. Germline CDR1 reads SGHDN; CDR2 reads FVKESK.